This T cell receptor (beta chain) was identified in a study of blood T cell repertoires in COVID-19. Overall study: Sites in the United States, Italy and Spain provided acute and convalescent COVID-19 samples. T cells, B-cell-depleted T cells, or PBMCs supplied cDNA or gDNA.

Germline-derived CDR1 and CDR2 are SGHRS and YFSETQ. With 4 bases clipped from V and 5 bases from J, the junction kept 8 bases outside the gene matches. CDR3 size: 15 residues. The authors' processing: Quantification of nucleated cells was approximated via reference gene primer amplification. Profiled with immunoSEQ multiplex PCR; TCRdb holds only in-frame clones, not every one. D and trimming were read from the DNA, whereas the V and J calls and clone size are those reported in that table. The sample consists of some 100,000 clones, 88% of them appearing once. The sequence was obtained from a woman in her 70s with acute or convalescent COVID-19. The chain joins TRBV5-1 to TRBJ2-5, with 10 positions matching TRBD1. Material for sequencing was peripheral blood. CDR3 in amino acids: CASSISGQGSETQYF. Written as DNA, the CDR3 is TGCGCCAGCAGCATTTCGGGACAGGGGTCGGAGACCCAGTACTTC.